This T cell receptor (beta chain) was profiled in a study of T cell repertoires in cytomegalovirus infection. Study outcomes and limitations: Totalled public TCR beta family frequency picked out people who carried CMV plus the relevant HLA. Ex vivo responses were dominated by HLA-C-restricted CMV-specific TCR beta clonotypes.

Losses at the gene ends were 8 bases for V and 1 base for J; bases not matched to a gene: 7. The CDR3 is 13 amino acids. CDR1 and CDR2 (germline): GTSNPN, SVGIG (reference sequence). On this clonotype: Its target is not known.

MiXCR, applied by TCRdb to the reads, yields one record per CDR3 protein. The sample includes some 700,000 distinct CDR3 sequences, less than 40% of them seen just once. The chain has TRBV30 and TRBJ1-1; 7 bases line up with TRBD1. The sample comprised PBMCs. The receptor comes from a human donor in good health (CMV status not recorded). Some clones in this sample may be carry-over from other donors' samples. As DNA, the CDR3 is TGTGCCCGCAACAGACAGGGGAACACTGAAGCTTTCTTT. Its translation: CARNRQGNTEAFF.